The clone carrying this T cell receptor (beta chain) has a single count. The data were taken from a study of blood T cell repertoires in COVID-19. Sequencing used immunoSEQ multiplex PCR; TCRdb keeps in-frame clones, though not all of them. The table records some 250,000 clones, roughly nine tenths of them present only once. Germline values: CDR1 MNHEY, CDR2 SMNVEV (reference sequence). CDR3 length equals 13 residues. V gave up 3 bases and J gave up 2 bases, with 8 bases separating them. The TCR originated in a woman between 25 and 40 years old with COVID-19, enrolled during active disease. V usage is TRBV27 and J usage is TRBJ2-7; D is unclear. Sequenced material: peripheral blood. CDR3 loop: CASSFTRTYEQYF. CDR3 nucleotide sequence: TGTGCCAGCAGTTTTACGCGGACCTACGAGCAGTACTTC.